The following is a TCR beta chain sequence with its context. Clones were sequenced by immunoSEQ multiplex PCR, and TCRdb holds only the in-frame ones, with some missing. The sample yields some 340,000 clones, 90% to 95% seen once. The sample originates from a study of blood T cell repertoires in COVID-19. The CDR3 loop spans 15 amino acids. Trimming took off 7 bases at V and 0 bases at J, with 10 bases between the two ends. Germline CDR1 SGHAT, CDR2 FQNNGV. The chain joins TRBV11-2 to TRBJ1-6; no definite D call. The material sequenced was PBMCs or T cells enriched from blood (not recorded which). The source is a woman in her twenties or thirties who had been exposed to COVID-19. CDR3 amino acids: CASTPTSSYNSPLHF. In DNA form, the CDR3 reads TGTGCCAGCACCCCCACGAGCTCCTATAATTCACCCCTCCACTTT.